This T cell receptor (beta chain) was retrieved from a study of breast tumors, draining lymph nodes, adjacent tissues. TCRdb itself ran the multiplex PCR reads through MiXCR, one entry per CDR3 protein. The table has 24,000 or so distinct CDR3 sequences, under 30% seen once. V was trimmed by 4 bases and J by 1 base, leaving 10 bases between them. The germline gives CDR1 SQVTM, CDR2 ANQGSEA. The CDR3 covers 13 residues. By share of the sample, this clonotype is medium-sized. The receptor was derived from a female donor with breast cancer. Some clones in this sample may be carry-over from other donors' samples. The chain has TRBV29-1 and TRBJ2-5; no reliable D call. Sequencing was carried out using breast tumor tissue. In DNA form, the CDR3 reads TGCAGCGTTGGAGGCCGAACCCAAGAGACCCAGTACTTC. This encodes CSVGGRTQETQYF.